The 27 T cell receptor beta chains below were found in one sample sequenced in a study of shared clonotypes between healthy human individuals. Clones were sequenced by immunoSEQ multiplex PCR, and TCRdb holds only the in-frame ones, with some missing. This sample has about 2,200,000 clones, with about 93% found just once. The naive CD8 subset, CD45RO-negative cells positively selected for CCR7, excluded terminally differentiated effector memory CD45RA+ cells. The sequenced sample was naive CD8+ T cells from PBMCs. These receptors all come from a man aged 18 to 29 in good health. Some clones in this sample may be carry-over from other donors' samples.

Points on this clone: This clone may be a read error of a much larger clone one base away. The sample has other DNA sequences that encode this CDR3 too. The chain carries TRBV5-4 and TRBJ1-1; D unclear. V lost 2 bases and J lost 4, with 3 bases in between. CDR3 length: 11 residues. Germline CDR1 and CDR2: SGHNT and YYREEE (reference sequence). The CDR3 DNA is TGTGCCAGCAGCTTTGGCACTGAAGCTTTCTTT. Its protein product is CASSFGTEAFF.

This chain links TRBV6-1 with TRBJ2-1, with a possible D match to TRBD1 (5 bases). CDR1 is MNHNS, CDR2 SASEGT, per germline. This CDR3 region has 15 residues. CDR3 region: CKSALGVRSYNEQFF. The CDR3 DNA follows: TGTAAAAGCGCCCTAGGGGTCCGCTCCTACAATGAGCAGTTCTTC.

V usage is TRBV27 and J usage is TRBJ1-5; D is unresolved. Trimming pared 0 bases from V and 0 bases from J, leaving 9 bases between. Germline values: CDR1 MNHEY, CDR2 SMNVEV (reference sequence). The CDR3 runs to 16 residues. DNA for the CDR3: TGTGCCAGCAGTTTATCGTGGAGCAATAGCAATCAGCCCCAGCATTTT. It encodes CASSLSWSNSNQPQHF.

This clone was detected only once. J is TRBJ2-7 and V is TRBV28, with a tentative D call TRBD2 (5 bases). The CDR3 is 14 residues long. The V end lost 2 bases, the J end lost 3 bases, and 11 bases lay between the germline ends. From germline, CDR1 is MDHEN and CDR2 SYDVKM. Written as DNA, the CDR3 is TGTGCCAGCAGTTTACGCAGCGGCTACTACGAGCAGTACTTC. It is translated as CASSLRSGYYEQYF.

The chain employs TRBV14 and TRBJ2-7; the match to TRBD2 covers 8 bases. CDR3 length: 15 amino acids. In germline, CDR1 is SGHDN, CDR2 FVKESK. V shed 5 bases, J shed 1 base, and the junction held 7 bases outside the gene matches. Here the CDR3 reads CASSVWPGGSYEQYF. In DNA, the CDR3 is TGTGCCAGCAGCGTATGGCCGGGGGGGTCCTACGAGCAGTACTTC.

The gene calls are TRBV4-1 and TRBJ2-1, with D perhaps matching TRBD1 (5 bases). The germline CDR1 and CDR2 sequences are MGHRA and YSYEKL. V dropped 3 bases and J dropped 8 bases, with 17 bases sitting between them. CDR3 length equals 15 residues. CDR3 DNA sequence: TGCGCCAGCAGCCAGTCCGCAGGGCTAGGCGATGAGCAGTTCTTC. This codes for CASSQSAGLGDEQFF.

The V and J genes are TRBV6-6 and TRBJ1-5; D is perhaps TRBD1 (5 bases). The V end lost 4 bases, the J end lost 3 bases, and 16 bases lay between the germline ends. Germline V gene lookup returns CDR1 MNHNY and CDR2 SVGAGI (reference sequence). The CDR3 is made up of 16 amino acids. In DNA form, the CDR3 reads TGTGCCAGCAGTTCTATCGGGACCGCCGACAATCAGCCCCAGCATTTT. This sequence encodes CASSSIGTADNQPQHF.

J is TRBJ2-1 and V is TRBV7-3, with D unclear. The CDR3 contains 15 residues. The germline V gene encodes CDR1 SGHTA and CDR2 FQGTGA. The germline V and J ends were trimmed by 1 base and 9 bases, with 16 bases remaining between them. The CDR3 nucleotides are TGTGCCAGCAGCTTAAGGGTGGGCGGTGTTAGTGAGCAGTTCTTC. Translated, it gives CASSLRVGGVSEQFF. The full variable domain, rest sourced from reference TRBV7-3 and TRBJ2-1, is GAGVSQTPSNKVTEKGKYVELRCDPISGHTALYWYRQSLGQGPEFLIYFQGTGAADDSGLPNDRFFAVRPEGSVSTLKIQRTERGDSAVYLCASSLRVGGVSEQFFGPGTRLTVL.

The chain's CDR3 is CASSYSRRVPSYEQYF. The CDR3 nucleotides are TGTGCCAGCAGTTACTCGCGGCGGGTACCCTCCTACGAGCAGTACTTC. This sequence joins TRBV6-5 and TRBJ2-7; a weak D match, TRBD2 (5 bases). Germline V gives CDR1 MNHEY, CDR2 SVGAGI. The CDR3 sequence is 16 residues long. V lost 0 bases to trimming and J lost 0 bases, with 12 bases between them.

The chain combines TRBV25-1 with TRBJ2-5; 13 bases are a match to TRBD2. Germline loops: CDR1 MGHDK, CDR2 SYGVNS. This CDR3 comprises 18 residues. V lost 4 bases, J lost 4 bases, and 12 bases stayed unmatched. The CDR3 protein is CASSGGLAGALRGETQYF. As DNA, the CDR3 is TGTGCCAGCAGTGGAGGACTAGCGGGAGCCCTGAGGGGAGAGACCCAGTACTTC.

This chain connects TRBV7-9 to TRBJ2-2, with 10 bases aligning to TRBD1. The CDR3 length is 16 residues. CDR1 is SEHNR, CDR2 FQNEAQ, per germline (reference sequence). V gave up 6 bases and J gave up 5 bases; unmatched junction bases: 9. CDR3 protein: CASRNRDRGWTGELFF. CDR3 nucleotides: TGTGCCAGCAGGAACCGGGACAGGGGCTGGACCGGGGAGCTGTTTTTT.

The CDR3: CASSLWASGKDEQFF. CDR3 in DNA: TGTGCCAGCAGTTTATGGGCTAGCGGGAAAGACGAGCAGTTCTTC. The V call is TRBV27, the J call TRBJ2-1, with 9 bases that match TRBD2. Per germline, CDR1 MNHEY and CDR2 SMNVEV (reference sequence). The J segment lost 10 bases and the V segment lost 1 base, leaving 8 bases of the junction unmatched. This CDR3 has 15 residues.

The chain links TRBV11-2 to TRBJ2-5, with D tentatively TRBD2 (6 bases). CDR3 length: 16 residues. CDR1 SGHAT and CDR2 FQNNGV come from the germline V gene. Trimming took off 0 bases at V and 1 base at J, with 12 bases between the two ends. As DNA, the CDR3 is TGTGCCAGCAGCTTAGAGTTTGCGGGACGCCAAGAGACCCAGTACTTC. Its translation is CASSLEFAGRQETQYF.

The chain combines TRBV9 with TRBJ1-1, with 8 bases aligning to TRBD1. The length of the CDR3 is 14 residues. Germline V CDR1 and CDR2: SGDLS, YYNGEE. J was trimmed by 5 bases and V by 1 base; bases with no gene match: 4. The CDR3 is CASSVQGARTEAFF. CDR3 sequence (DNA): TGTGCCAGCAGCGTACAGGGGGCTCGTACTGAAGCTTTCTTT. Looking up the rest from reference TRBV9 and TRBJ1-1 gives the full variable domain: DSGVTQTPKHLITATGQRVTLRCSPRSGDLSVYWYQQSLDQGLQFLIQYYNGEERAKGNILERFSAQQFPDLHSELNLSSLELGDSALYFCASSVQGARTEAFFGQGTRLTVV.

The gene calls are TRBV5-1 and TRBJ2-2; the D is unclear. The V end lost 4 bases, the J end lost 5 bases, and 9 bases lay between the germline ends. Germline CDR1 and CDR2: SGHRS and YFSETQ. This CDR3 is built from 13 residues. The CDR3 bases are TGCGCCAGCAGCGTTGACTTGACCGGGGAGCTGTTTTTT. It encodes CASSVDLTGELFF.

The V gene is TRBV27, the J gene TRBJ2-7, with D perhaps matching TRBD1 or TRBD2 (5 bases each). The CDR3 is 14 residues long. The germline gives CDR1 MNHEY, CDR2 SMNVEV (reference sequence). Trimming stripped 7 bases from V and 6 bases from J, with 19 bases between. The CDR3 here is CASTLLGGMGEQYF. The DNA of the CDR3 is TGTGCCAGCACCCTTCTTGGGGGAATGGGCGAGCAGTACTTC.

The chain couples TRBV5-4 to TRBJ2-7; maybe TRBD1 (5 bases). Deletions cut 3 bases from V and 0 bases from J, with 16 bases between. This CDR3 spans 16 amino acids. Germline V gene sequence: CDR1 SGHNT, CDR2 YYREEE (reference sequence). CDR3 sequence: CASSSPDTTPSYEQYF. The CDR3 DNA reads TGTGCCAGCAGCTCGCCGGACACCACACCCTCCTACGAGCAGTACTTC.

The chain's CDR3 is CASSPSGWGRNEQFF. CDR3 coding DNA: TGTGCCAGCAGCCCCAGCGGGTGGGGACGCAATGAGCAGTTCTTC. The V gene is TRBV7-6, the J gene TRBJ2-1; possible D gene TRBD2, 6 bases. The CDR3 sequence is 15 residues long. Germline V lookup: CDR1 SGHVS, CDR2 FNYEAQ. Trimming shortened V by 5 bases and J by 6 bases, and 17 bases separated the two germline ends.

CDR3 DNA: TGTGCCAGCAGCGACCGAGCGGGAGAGGAGGAAGAGACCCAGTACTTC. This encodes CASSDRAGEEEETQYF. V gene TRBV5-4 combines with J gene TRBJ2-5; 8 bases fit TRBD2. Germline CDR1 SGHNT, CDR2 YYREEE (reference sequence). Trimming removed 4 bases from V and 3 bases from J; junction bases left unmatched: 11. The CDR3 contains 16 residues.

The table lists this clone with a count of one. V is TRBV7-2 and J is TRBJ2-1, with TRBD2 identical over 8 bases. After removal of 1 base from V and 4 bases from J, the junction contained 12 bases not matched to a gene. Germline CDR1 SGHTA, CDR2 FQGNSA. The CDR3 loop spans 18 amino acids. CDR3 in amino acids: CASSLVEVSPGGYNEQFF. The CDR3 DNA is TGTGCCAGCAGCTTAGTAGAGGTGTCCCCGGGAGGGTACAATGAGCAGTTCTTC.

The chain uses TRBV6-1 and TRBJ1-2, with D perhaps matching TRBD1 (6 bases). Germline lookup yields CDR1 MNHNS and CDR2 SASEGT. With 2 bases removed from V and 4 bases from J, the gap between germline ends came to 14 bases. This CDR3 contains 15 residues. This CDR3 reads CASSENSRGLYGYTF. CDR3 DNA sequence: TGTGCCAGCAGTGAAAATAGCAGGGGACTCTATGGCTACACCTTC.

CDR3: CATRDRADYGYTF. DNA of the CDR3: TGTGCCACGAGGGACAGGGCTGACTATGGCTACACCTTC. The chain carries TRBV28 and TRBJ1-2, with TRBD1 matching over 9 bases. There are 13 residues in the CDR3. Per germline, CDR1 MDHEN and CDR2 SYDVKM. The V gene end was trimmed by 10 bases and the J gene end by 3 bases; junction bases not matched to a gene: 6.

This chain connects TRBV6-6 to TRBJ2-1, with 14 bases matching TRBD2. V was pared by 4 bases and J by 7 bases, with 3 bases of the junction left unmatched. The CDR3 sequence is 15 residues long. Germline V lookup: CDR1 MNHNY, CDR2 SVGAGI (reference sequence). CDR3 residues: CASSWTSGRLNEQFF. The CDR3 DNA sequence: TGTGCCAGCAGTTGGACTAGCGGGAGGTTGAATGAGCAGTTCTTC.

The chain couples TRBV27 to TRBJ2-1, with 12 bases matching TRBD2. Germline CDR1 MNHEY, CDR2 SMNVEV (reference sequence). The CDR3 length is 17 residues. V lost 5 bases and J lost 4; bases outside the gene matches: 9. CDR3 in amino acids: CASSKGLAGLAYNEQFF. DNA for the CDR3: TGTGCCAGCAGTAAGGGACTAGCGGGTCTAGCTTACAATGAGCAGTTCTTC.

The rearrangement joins TRBV28 to TRBJ2-1; TRBD2 matches at 8 bases. CDR1 and CDR2 (germline): MDHEN, SYDVKM. The CDR3 consists of 16 residues. J was trimmed by 8 bases and V by 9 bases; bases with no gene match: 18. The CDR3 nucleotides read TGTGCCAGTTGGTCTGTTGGGCTAGCGGGTCGTGATGAGCAGTTCTTC. The encoded protein is CASWSVGLAGRDEQFF.

This rearrangement joins TRBV9 to TRBJ2-1; the D is unclear. CDR1 and CDR2 (germline): SGDLS, YYNGEE. V lost 4 bases and J lost 0, with 14 bases in between. The CDR3 has 16 residues. This chain's CDR3 is CASSPSSISSYNEQFF. CDR3 nucleotides: TGTGCCAGCAGCCCATCATCCATAAGCTCCTACAATGAGCAGTTCTTC.

The chain uses TRBV19 and TRBJ1-1, with D unclear. The CDR3 runs 13 residues. Trimming left V 1 base short and J 8 bases short, with 11 bases between. Germline assignment: CDR1 LNHDA and CDR2 SQIVND (reference sequence). CDR3 in DNA: TGTGCCAGTAGTATAGTCCCTGGGATAGAAGCTTTCTTT. This encodes CASSIVPGIEAFF.